The clone carrying this T cell receptor beta chain occurred once. This CDR3 has 16 residues. Germline loops: CDR1 LNHDA, CDR2 SQIVND (reference sequence). V lost 2 bases and J lost 7, with 18 bases in between. Per the study methods: Nucleated cell counts were estimated from reference gene primer amplification. Sequencing used immunoSEQ multiplex PCR; TCRdb keeps in-frame clones, though not all of them. Clone size and V and J calls were adopted from that table, with D and trimming inferred from the DNA. The sample contains approximately 120,000 clones, about 83% of which appear only once. This sample was taken from a study of blood T cell repertoires in COVID-19.

Sequenced: peripheral blood. The sequence came from a man older than 75 with active or convalescent COVID-19. The rearrangement uses TRBV19 and TRBJ1-5; TRBD1 is a possible D gene (5 bases). This CDR3 reads CASSIQGRREDQPQHF. The CDR3 DNA reads as TGTGCCAGTAGTATACAAGGGCGCAGGGAAGACCAGCCCCAGCATTTT.